The rows below give T cell receptor beta chains drawn from one sample of a study of cytomegalovirus exposure and HLA in healthy donors. TCRdb's copy holds only in-frame clones and misses some; the assay was immunoSEQ multiplex PCR. The sample includes 90,000 to 120,000 clones, roughly three quarters of them seen just once. The sequenced sample consisted of PBMCs. The receptors derive from a man between 18 and 35 years old in good health and CMV-seronegative. CDR3s include the opening cysteine and the closing phenylalanine or tryptophan. A D gene is named only where the DNA matches it firmly. Expanded clones are given a class, and other clones once, few, many or no size at all.

d_gene,v_gene,j_gene,abundance,CDR3nt,CDR3aa
TRBD1,TRBV11-2,TRBJ2-7,NA,TGTGCCAGCAGCTTCGGACAGGGGCCGTTCGAGCAGTACTTC,CASSFGQGPFEQYF
TRBD1,TRBV19,TRBJ1-1,few,TGTGCCAGTAGTATAGGACAGGGGACTGAAGCTTTCTTT,CASSIGQGTEAFF
NA,TRBV15,TRBJ2-7,NA,TGTGCCACCAGCAGAATAGTCCGGGGTCTCGTAGCCTACGAGCAGTACTTC,CATSRIVRGLVAYEQYF
NA,TRBV7-9,TRBJ2-6,NA,TGTGCCAGCCCCCCAAGGAGTGGGGCCAACGTCCTGACTTTC,CASPPRSGANVLTF
TRBD1,TRBV6-5,TRBJ1-6,few,TGTGCCAGCAGCCCCGGGGGACAGGACTATTCACCCCTCCACTTT,CASSPGGQDYSPLHF
TRBD2,TRBV9,TRBJ2-7,NA,TGTGCCAGCAGCGGACTAGCGGGTTCACACGAGCAGTACTTC,CASSGLAGSHEQYF
TRBD1,TRBV4-1,TRBJ2-7,NA,TGCGCCAGCAGCCATACCGGGACAGGGGGTGGTTCCTACGAGCAGTACTTC,CASSHTGTGGGSYEQYF
NA,TRBV4-3,TRBJ2-7,NA,TGCGCCAGCAGCCAGCAAGGGGGGGGGTACTACGAGCAGTACTTC,CASSQQGGGYYEQYF
TRBD1,TRBV25-1,TRBJ2-7,few,TGTGCCAGCAGTGACCCAACCCCCAAGGGACAGGTTCACCACGAGCAGTACTTC,CASSDPTPKGQVHHEQYF
NA,TRBV9,TRBJ1-1,NA,TGTGCCAGCAGCGTAGATAGGAACACTGAAGCTTTCTTT,CASSVDRNTEAFF
NA,TRBV16,TRBJ1-2,NA,TGTGCCAGCAGCCCGAAATTTTACTCAGGGGAAAACTATGGCTACACCTTC,CASSPKFYSGENYGYTF
NA,TRBV5-1,TRBJ2-1,NA,TGCGCCAGCAGAATCCAGGATAGCTCCTACAATGAGCAGTTCTTC,CASRIQDSSYNEQFF
TRBD1,TRBV7-8,TRBJ1-1,NA,TGTGCCAGCAGCTTATCAGGCCAGGGGGCGATTCAAGCTTTCTTT,CASSLSGQGAIQAFF
NA,TRBV6-5,TRBJ1-6,few,TGTGCCAGCAGTCCTCAAATGGAGAATTCACCCCTCCACTTT,CASSPQMENSPLHF
TRBD1,TRBV7-9,TRBJ2-7,few,TGTGCCAGCAGCCCGCAGGGGGACGAGCAGTACTTC,CASSPQGDEQYF
TRBD1,TRBV7-9,TRBJ2-5,once,TGTGCCAGCAGCGCGCTACGTTTCGGGACAGGACTAGAGACCCAGTACTTC,CASSALRFGTGLETQYF
NA,TRBV7-8,TRBJ1-6,few,TGTGCCAGCAGCTTAGCCGTTACAGAGACCTATAATTCACCCCTCCACTTT,CASSLAVTETYNSPLHF
TRBD1,TRBV11-2,TRBJ2-4,NA,TGTGCCAGCAGCACATCCAGTCAGGGGGAGTGGAACATTCAGTACTTC,CASSTSSQGEWNIQYF
TRBD1,TRBV19,TRBJ2-1,NA,TGTGCCAGTAGTACCACAGGGGAGCCCTACAATGAGCAGTTCTTC,CASSTTGEPYNEQFF
TRBD1,TRBV20-1,TRBJ2-5,NA,TGCAGTGCCACAGGGGGAGAGACCCAGTACTTC,CSATGGETQYF
NA,TRBV5-1,TRBJ1-1,NA,TGCGCCAGCAGCAGAGGAGCTATGAGGACTGAAGCTTTCTTT,CASSRGAMRTEAFF
TRBD2,TRBV5-1,TRBJ2-3,once,TGCGCCAGCAGCGGGGGACTAGCGGGGACAGGGCGCACAGATACACAGTATTTT,CASSGGLAGTGRTDTQYF
TRBD2,TRBV11-2,TRBJ2-1,NA,TGTGCCAGCAGCTTAGAGCGGGGGGCCTACAATGAGCAGTTCTTC,CASSLERGAYNEQFF
TRBD2,TRBV5-1,TRBJ2-3,NA,TGCGCCAGCTCCACCGGGACTAGCGGCACAGATACGCAGTATTTT,CASSTGTSGTDTQYF
NA,TRBV7-9,TRBJ2-2,NA,TGTGCCAGCAGCCCCCGTGGAGCCACCGGGGAGCTGTTTTTT,CASSPRGATGELFF
TRBD2,TRBV19,TRBJ2-5,NA,TGTGCCAGTAGTATACTCCCAAGGTTAGCGGGGGTGAGCGAGACCCAGTACTTC,CASSILPRLAGVSETQYF